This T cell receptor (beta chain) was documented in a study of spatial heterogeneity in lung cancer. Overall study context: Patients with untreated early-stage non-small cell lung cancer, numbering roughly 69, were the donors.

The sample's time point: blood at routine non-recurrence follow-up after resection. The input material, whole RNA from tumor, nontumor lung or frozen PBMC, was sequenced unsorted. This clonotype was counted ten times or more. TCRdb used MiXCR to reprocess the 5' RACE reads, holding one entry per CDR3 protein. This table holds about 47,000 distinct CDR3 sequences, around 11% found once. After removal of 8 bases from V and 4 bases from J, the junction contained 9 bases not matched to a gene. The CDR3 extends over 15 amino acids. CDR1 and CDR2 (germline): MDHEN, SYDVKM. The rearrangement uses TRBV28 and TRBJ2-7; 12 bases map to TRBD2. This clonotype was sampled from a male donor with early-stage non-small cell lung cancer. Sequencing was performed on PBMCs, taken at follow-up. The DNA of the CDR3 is TGTGCCAGCCGTTCCCCCACTAGCGGGAGGTACGAGCAGTACTTC. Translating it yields CASRSPTSGRYEQYF.